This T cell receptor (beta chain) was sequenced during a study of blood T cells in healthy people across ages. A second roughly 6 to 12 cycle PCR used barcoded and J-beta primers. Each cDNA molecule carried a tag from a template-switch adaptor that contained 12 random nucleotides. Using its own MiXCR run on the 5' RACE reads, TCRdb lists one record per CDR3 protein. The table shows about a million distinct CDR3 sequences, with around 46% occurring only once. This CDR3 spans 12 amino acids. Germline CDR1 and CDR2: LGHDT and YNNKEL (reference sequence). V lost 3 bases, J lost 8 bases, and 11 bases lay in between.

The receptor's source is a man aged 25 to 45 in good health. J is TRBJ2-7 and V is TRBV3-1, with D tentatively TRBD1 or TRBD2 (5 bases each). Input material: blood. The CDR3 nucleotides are TGTGCCAGCAGCCAGAACGTGGGACAGCAGTACTTC. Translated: CASSQNVGQQYF.